The rows below give T cell receptor beta chains drawn from one sample of a study of T cell changes during pregnancy in multiple sclerosis. Libraries were prepared by immunoSEQ multiplex PCR; TCRdb keeps only in-frame clonotypes and omits some of them. The table shows about 24,000 clones, with around 87% occurring only once. The sequencing used CD4+ T cells from peripheral blood mononuclear cells, collected in the second trimester of pregnancy. The receptors originated from a female donor in good health, enrolled as a control in a pregnancy study. CDR3s include the opening cysteine and the closing phenylalanine or tryptophan. The D gene is left open where the match is weak. Where a row states a size, it is once, few, many or the class of an expanded clone; other rows omit it.

v_gene,d_gene,j_gene,abundance,CDR3nt,CDR3aa
TRBV4-2,TRBD1,TRBJ2-7,-,TGTGCCAGCAGCCAGTATGGGGACAGATTAGCCTCCTACGAGCAGTACTTC,CASSQYGDRLASYEQYF
TRBV7-3,-,TRBJ2-1,few,TGTGCCAGCAGCTTAGGAGTGCTCGCTAATGAGCAGTTCTTC,CASSLGVLANEQFF
TRBV2,-,TRBJ2-3,-,TGTGCCAGCAGTAAGCCTGCCTCAGATACGCAGTATTTT,CASSKPASDTQYF
TRBV25-1,TRBD2,TRBJ2-2,-,TGTGCCAGCAGTCTGGCGGGAGGGCACGGGGAGCTGTTTTTT,CASSLAGGHGELFF
TRBV28,-,TRBJ2-7,-,TGTGCCAGCAGTTTGAGGGGACTGCCCTTCGGTGAGCAGTACTTC,CASSLRGLPFGEQYF
TRBV10-1,TRBD1,TRBJ1-2,-,TGCGCCAGCAGGCCCCGAAGGGACAGGGGGGACTATGGCTACACCTTC,CASRPRRDRGDYGYTF
TRBV9,-,TRBJ1-2,-,TGTGCCAGCAGTATCCAGGAAGGCTATGGCTACACCTTC,CASSIQEGYGYTF
TRBV6-5,-,TRBJ1-1,-,TGTGCCAGCGGCTTAGGGGGATACACTGAAGCTTTCTTT,CASGLGGYTEAFF
TRBV28,-,TRBJ2-7,once,TGTGCCAGCAGTTTCCCTGCCCGTTCTAAAGAGCAGTACTTC,CASSFPARSKEQYF
TRBV19,TRBD1,TRBJ1-6,-,TGTGCCACCTCGGGACAGGGCCTCCACAGCTCCTATAATTCACCCCTCCACTTT,CATSGQGLHSSYNSPLHF
TRBV7-7,-,TRBJ1-1,-,TGTGCCAGCAGCTCGAAACCGGGGACTGAAGCTTTCTTT,CASSSKPGTEAFF
TRBV4-1,TRBD2,TRBJ2-7,-,TGCGCCAGCAGCCCCTACGGGCCGCGGCCTAGCGGGGACCACGAGCAGTACTTC,CASSPYGPRPSGDHEQYF
TRBV6-5,TRBD2,TRBJ2-3,-,TGTGCCAGCAGCACGGGGGGGGATACGCAGTATTTT,CASSTGGDTQYF
TRBV6-5,-,TRBJ2-2,-,TGTGCCAGCAGTCGGAGGGTGGCCGGGGAGCTGTTTTTT,CASSRRVAGELFF
TRBV5-1,TRBD1,TRBJ2-7,-,TGCGCCAGCAGCTCTACCCCCGGGACAGCAGCCTACGAGCAGTACTTC,CASSSTPGTAAYEQYF
TRBV5-1,TRBD1,TRBJ1-1,-,TGCGCCAGCAGCTTGGACAGGGGGCGAGTGGAAGCTTTCTTT,CASSLDRGRVEAFF
TRBV6-6,-,TRBJ2-7,-,TGTGCCAGCAGTATCGCCTTGGGGCAGACCTACGAGCAGTACTTC,CASSIALGQTYEQYF